The 25 T cell receptor beta chains in this list originate from one sample, sequenced in a study of T cell changes during pregnancy in multiple sclerosis. TCRdb keeps only in-frame clones here, not all; method: immunoSEQ multiplex PCR. Here the sample spans 60,000 to 75,000 clones, approximately 90% being singletons. Material: peripheral blood, obtained in the third trimester of pregnancy. The receptor source for this set is a female donor with multiple sclerosis, enrolled in a pregnancy study.

The rearrangement joins TRBV9 to TRBJ1-1; no firm D call. Germline CDR1 is SGDLS and CDR2 is YYNGEE. V dropped 0 bases and J dropped 1 base, with 7 bases sitting between them. The CDR3 covers 14 residues. The DNA for the CDR3 is TGTGCCAGCAGCGTAGCGGGGTCGAACACTGAAGCTTTCTTT. This gives the protein CASSVAGSNTEAFF.

The chain carries TRBV30 and TRBJ1-1; TRBD1 might be the D (6 bases). Germline V gene lookup returns CDR1 GTSNPN and CDR2 SVGIG (reference sequence). The V end was cut by 3 bases, the J end by 7 bases, with 18 bases between. The CDR3 is 14 amino acids. The CDR3 sequence is CAWRYADRPNEAFF. The CDR3 DNA follows: TGTGCCTGGAGGTACGCGGACAGACCGAATGAAGCTTTCTTT. Full variable domain (rest looked up from reference TRBV30 and TRBJ1-1): SQTIHQWPATLVQPVGSPLSLECTVEGTSNPNLYWYRQAAGRGLQLLFYSVGIGQISSEVPQNLSASRPQDRQFILSSKKLLLSDSGFYLCAWRYADRPNEAFFGQGTRLTVV.

This chain joins TRBV5-8 and TRBJ2-7; TRBD1 matches at 12 bases. V was pared by 0 bases and J by 5 bases, with 6 bases of the junction left unmatched. The CDR3 runs 16 residues. Germline V CDR1 and CDR2: SGHTS, YDEGEE. CDR3 DNA: TGTGCCAGCAGCTTGGGCCACGGGACAGGGGGCGACGAGCAGTACTTC. It specifies CASSLGHGTGGDEQYF.

V and J are TRBV11-1 and TRBJ2-2; perhaps TRBD1 as D (5 bases). Trimming removed 2 bases at V and 4 bases at J, with 17 bases between. The germline V gene encodes CDR1 SGHAT and CDR2 FQDESV (reference sequence). This CDR3 spans 17 amino acids. The CDR3 spells CASSLTGQNYPTGELFF. For the CDR3, the DNA is TGTGCCAGCAGCTTAACAGGTCAAAATTACCCCACCGGGGAGCTGTTTTTT. Variable domain in full (rest from reference TRBV11-1 and TRBJ2-2): EAEVAQSPRYKITEKSQAVAFWCDPISGHATLYWYRQILGQGPELLVQFQDESVVDDSQLPKDRFSAERLKGVDSTLKIQPAELGDSAMYLCASSLTGQNYPTGELFFGEGSRLTVL.

The chain recombines TRBV7-2 with TRBJ2-7; 12 bases fit TRBD2. Trimming removed 7 bases from V and 6 bases from J; junction bases left unmatched: 13. The germline V gene encodes CDR1 SGHTA and CDR2 FQGNSA. This CDR3 has 16 residues. The CDR3 DNA follows: TGTGCCAGCACCCAAACCGCGACTAGCGGGGGCCTCGAGCAGTACTTC. As protein: CASTQTATSGGLEQYF.

V usage is TRBV28 and J usage is TRBJ2-5, with a weak D call TRBD1 (5 bases). The germline V and J ends were trimmed by 8 bases and 7 bases, with 11 bases remaining between them. Germline V gene lookup returns CDR1 MDHEN and CDR2 SYDVKM. This CDR3 is 11 amino acids long. The CDR3 coding sequence is TGTGCCAGCGCGGACACCCCGACCCAGTACTTC. It translates to CASADTPTQYF.

The rearrangement uses TRBV5-5 and TRBJ1-2; tentatively, D is TRBD1 (6 bases). V was clipped by 1 base and J by 0 bases, with 10 bases between them. The germline CDR1 and CDR2 sequences are SGHKS and YYEKEE (reference sequence). This CDR3 contains 15 residues. This CDR3 reads CASSLRPGANYGYTF. CDR3 nucleotide sequence: TGTGCCAGCAGCTTGAGGCCAGGGGCTAACTATGGCTACACCTTC. The whole variable domain, filled in from reference TRBV5-5 and TRBJ1-2, reads DAGVTQSPTHLIKTRGQQVTLRCSPISGHKSVSWYQQVLGQGPQFIFQYYEKEERGRGNFPDRFSARQFPNYSSELNVNALLLGDSALYLCASSLRPGANYGYTFGSGTRLTVV.

The chain employs TRBV12-5 and TRBJ2-3, with 7 nucleotides matching TRBD2. The CDR3 has 16 amino acids. Germline V gene lookup returns CDR1 LGHNT and CDR2 FRNRAP. V shed 6 bases and J 6 bases; nucleotides not matched to a gene: 15. In DNA, the CDR3 is TGTGCTAGTGGGAGGGGAGGGGCAAGTTCACCGGATACGCAGTATTTT. Its protein product is CASGRGGASSPDTQYF. Supplemented by reference TRBV12-5 and TRBJ2-3, the full variable domain reads DARVTQTPRHKVTEMGQEVTMRCQPILGHNTVFWYRQTMMQGLELLAYFRNRAPLDDSGMPKDRFSAEMPDATLATLKIQPSEPRDSAVYFCASGRGGASSPDTQYFGPGTRLTVL.

This clone was counted once. CDR3 nucleotides: TGTGCCAGCAGTCCTTACAGGGGGCGTGGGGGAGGCGAGCAGTACTTC. This translates into CASSPYRGRGGGEQYF. The genes are TRBV28 and TRBJ2-7, with 9 nucleotides matching TRBD1. The V segment lost 5 bases and the J segment 6 bases; nucleotides outside the gene matches: 14. This CDR3 is built from 16 residues. CDR1 MDHEN and CDR2 SYDVKM come from the germline V gene.

This clone is judged medium-sized. The chain couples TRBV5-4 to TRBJ1-2, with TRBD1 identical over 7 bases. The CDR3 sequence is 15 residues long. In germline, CDR1 is SGHNT, CDR2 YYREEE (reference sequence). V dropped 0 bases and J dropped 3; count of bases not matched to a gene: 5. The CDR3 sequence is CASSLETGSYYGYTF. The DNA for the CDR3 is TGTGCCAGCAGCTTGGAGACAGGGAGTTACTATGGCTACACCTTC. Variable domain in full (rest from reference TRBV5-4 and TRBJ1-2): ETGVTQSPTHLIKTRGQQVTLRCSSQSGHNTVSWYQQALGQGPQFIFQYYREEENGRGNFPPRFSGLQFPNYSSELNVNALELDDSALYLCASSLETGSYYGYTFGSGTRLTVV.

This clone was counted a single time. The chain carries TRBV2 and TRBJ1-2; D call uncertain. Germline CDR1 is SNHLY and CDR2 is FYNNEI. This CDR3 contains 13 residues. V lost 7 bases, J lost 4 bases, and 13 bases lay in between. The CDR3 protein is CASTGTRSYGYTF. The DNA for the CDR3 is TGTGCCAGCACCGGCACCAGGTCCTATGGCTACACCTTC. The full variable domain, with the rest looked up from reference TRBV2 and TRBJ1-2, is EPEVTQTPSHQVTQMGQEVILRCVPISNHLYFYWYRQILGQKVEFLVSFYNNEISEKSEIFDDQFSVERPDGSNFTLKIRSTKLEDSAMYFCASTGTRSYGYTFGSGTRLTVV.

CDR3 sequence (DNA): TGTGCCAGCAGCTTGCAGGGGGCCTACACAGATACGCAGTATTTT. Its protein product is CASSLQGAYTDTQYF. This rearrangement joins TRBV5-4 to TRBJ2-3; 8 nucleotides line up with TRBD1. Germline-derived CDR1 and CDR2 are SGHNT and YYREEE (reference sequence). This CDR3 spans 15 amino acids. V shed 1 base and J 2 bases; nucleotides not matched to a gene: 3. Combining the CDR3 with reference TRBV5-4 and TRBJ2-3 gives the whole variable domain ETGVTQSPTHLIKTRGQQVTLRCSSQSGHNTVSWYQQALGQGPQFIFQYYREEENGRGNFPPRFSGLQFPNYSSELNVNALELDDSALYLCASSLQGAYTDTQYFGPGTRLTVL.

In its sample, this clone was seen once. The CDR3 loop reads CATFPQQGLNTGELFF. CDR3 sequence (DNA): TGTGCCACCTTTCCTCAGCAGGGGCTGAACACCGGGGAGCTGTTTTTT. This sequence joins TRBV6-6 and TRBJ2-2, with a tentative D call TRBD1 (6 bases). The CDR3 length is 16 residues. Germline values: CDR1 MNHNY, CDR2 SVGAGI (reference sequence). Trimming pared 10 bases from V and 1 base from J, leaving 19 bases between.

The rearrangement uses TRBV6-1 and TRBJ1-1; D is unresolved. The CDR3 length is 15 residues. Trimming removed 7 bases from V and 0 bases from J, with 15 bases in between. Looked up from germline, CDR1 is MNHNS and CDR2 is SASEGT. The CDR3 coding sequence is TGTGCCAGCAACACGCGGGCAGCCCTGAACACTGAAGCTTTCTTT. It yields the protein CASNTRAALNTEAFF.

This sequence joins TRBV27 and TRBJ2-1; TRBD2 matches 8 bases. CDR1 and CDR2 (germline): MNHEY, SMNVEV (reference sequence). The trim removed 5 bases at V and 1 base at J, leaving 4 bases unmatched. The CDR3 loop spans 15 amino acids. CDR3: CASSAGTSSYNEQFF. CDR3 coding DNA: TGTGCCAGCAGTGCCGGGACTAGTTCCTACAATGAGCAGTTCTTC.

The sample holds one count of this clone. The chain uses TRBV2 and TRBJ1-5; possible D gene TRBD1, 5 bases. The CDR3 extends over 13 amino acids. Looked up from germline, CDR1 is SNHLY and CDR2 is FYNNEI. V was clipped by 5 bases and J by 8 bases, with 13 bases between them. The CDR3 DNA is TGTGCCAGCAGTAGGAGCGGGGGGGAGCCCCAGCATTTT. Its translation is CASSRSGGEPQHF.

There are a few counts of this clone. The V gene is TRBV2, the J gene TRBJ1-3, with D unresolved. The CDR3 length is 12 residues. Germline CDR1 and CDR2: SNHLY and FYNNEI. Trimming removed 7 bases at V and 2 bases at J, with 6 bases between. For the CDR3, the DNA is TGTGCCAGCAAAGAGACTGGAAACACCATATATTTT. It translates to CASKETGNTIYF.

The rearrangement links TRBV7-2 to TRBJ1-1; D ambiguous. Trimming cost V 2 bases and J 9 bases, with 13 bases left between them. Per the germline V gene, CDR1 is SGHTA and CDR2 is FQGNSA. This CDR3 has 13 residues. Here the CDR3 DNA reads TGTGCCAGCAGCTTATCAGTCAGGCATCAAGCTTTCTTT. This codes for CASSLSVRHQAFF.

This clone has more than one count but fewer than ten. V gene TRBV5-1 combines with J gene TRBJ2-1, with 14 bases fitting TRBD2. This CDR3 comprises 15 residues. The junction had 4 bases not matched to a gene; V was cut back by 4 bases and J by 7 bases. Germline V gene lookup returns CDR1 SGHRS and CDR2 YFSETQ. CDR3 protein: CASSKTSGGENEQFF. The CDR3 DNA is TGCGCCAGCAGCAAGACTAGCGGGGGGGAGAATGAGCAGTTCTTC.

The CDR3 DNA reads TGTGCCAGCAGCTCCAGACAGGGTCTTAATGAAAAACTGTTTTTT. Amino acids: CASSSRQGLNEKLFF. The V call is TRBV5-6, the J call TRBJ1-4; 7 bases fit TRBD1. V shed 3 bases, J shed 4 bases, and the junction held 6 bases outside the gene matches. Germline CDR1 SGHDT, CDR2 YYEEEE. This CDR3 region has 15 residues.

This rearrangement joins TRBV28 to TRBJ2-1; TRBD1 agrees at 10 bases. From germline, CDR1 is MDHEN and CDR2 SYDVKM. The CDR3 loop spans 15 amino acids. The J segment lost 4 bases and the V segment lost 11 bases, leaving 11 bases of the junction unmatched. This CDR3 is CASLTPGQGYNEQFF. The CDR3 region has the DNA TGTGCCTCCTTAACCCCGGGACAGGGGTACAATGAGCAGTTCTTC.

CDR3 sequence reads: CAWNTGVRGTGELFF. CDR3 coding DNA: TGTGCCTGGAACACAGGGGTGAGGGGAACCGGGGAGCTGTTTTTT. This chain joins TRBV30 and TRBJ2-2; 7 bases are shared with TRBD1. CDR3 length: 15 residues. Germline V gene lookup returns CDR1 GTSNPN and CDR2 SVGIG (reference sequence). The V gene end was trimmed by 4 bases and the J gene end by 5 bases; junction bases not matched to a gene: 10.

The chain joins TRBV7-8 to TRBJ1-2, with D unresolved. Germline V CDR1 and CDR2: SGHVS, FQNEAQ. Deletions cut 1 base from V and 8 bases from J, with 14 bases between. The CDR3 consists of 14 residues. The CDR3 reads CASSLGSIPTGYTF. The DNA of the CDR3 is TGTGCCAGCAGCTTAGGGAGTATCCCGACCGGCTACACCTTC.

The gene calls are TRBV19 and TRBJ1-5; TRBD1 matches at 10 bases. In germline, CDR1 is LNHDA, CDR2 SQIVND (reference sequence). The CDR3 loop spans 16 amino acids. Trimming took 6 bases from V and 6 from J; bases not matched to a gene: 11. In DNA form, the CDR3 reads TGTGCCAGTAGCCTAATCGGGACAGGGGTTTCTCAGCCCCAGCATTTT. Encoded protein: CASSLIGTGVSQPQHF.

The chain links TRBV5-1 to TRBJ2-3; 8 bases align to TRBD2. CDR3 size: 14 residues. Germline values: CDR1 SGHRS, CDR2 YFSETQ. After removal of 4 bases from V and 4 bases from J, the junction contained 5 bases not matched to a gene. DNA of the CDR3: TGCGCCAGCAGCGCGGGACTAGGGCCAGATACGCAGTATTTT. It encodes CASSAGLGPDTQYF.